One and the same sample provided the 6 T cell receptor beta chains below, sequenced in a study of shared clonotypes between healthy human individuals. Profiled with immunoSEQ multiplex PCR; TCRdb holds only in-frame clones, not every one. The profile covers around 330,000 clones, with approximately 79% appearing a single time and 10% to 13% taken by the ten largest. Sequenced: memory CD4+ T cells sorted from blood. Indicated subset: CD45RA-negative fraction. The source of these receptors is a man aged 25-40 years in good health.

This clone appeared once. This chain connects TRBV27 to TRBJ2-1; maybe TRBD2 (5 bases). The CDR3 is made up of 14 amino acids. The V end lost 5 bases, the J end lost 7 bases, and 15 bases lay between the germline ends. The germline V gene encodes CDR1 MNHEY and CDR2 SMNVEV (reference sequence). CDR3 bases: TGTGCCAGCAGTAGACTACTGGGTTCAAATGAGCAGTTCTTC. Encoded protein: CASSRLLGSNEQFF.

This chain uses TRBV28 with TRBJ2-7, with D unclear. Between the trimmed V and J ends, which lost 7 bases and 3 bases, there was a span of 16 bases. Germline-derived CDR1 and CDR2 are MDHEN and SYDVKM. The CDR3 has 14 amino acids. The CDR3 spells CASTGANSNYEQYF. The DNA of the CDR3 is TGTGCCAGCACCGGAGCGAACTCTAACTACGAGCAGTACTTC.

J is TRBJ2-7 and V is TRBV4-1; 11 bases align to TRBD2. Germline V lookup: CDR1 MGHRA, CDR2 YSYEKL. Trimming removed 0 bases from V and 4 bases from J; junction bases left unmatched: 5. The CDR3 totals 16 residues. CDR3 protein: CASSQDRTSGSYEQYF. The CDR3 nucleotides read TGCGCCAGCAGCCAAGATCGAACTAGCGGGAGTTACGAGCAGTACTTC.

CDR3 protein: CASSSNQETQYF. The CDR3 region has the DNA TGTGCCAGCTCATCAAATCAAGAGACCCAGTACTTC. V gene TRBV18 combines with J gene TRBJ2-5; D is ambiguous. The V and J ends lost 5 bases and 2 bases respectively, with 6 bases between them. CDR3 length equals 12 residues. CDR1 is KGHSH, CDR2 LQKENI, per germline.

This clone was counted once. V usage is TRBV29-1 and J usage is TRBJ2-3, with D possibly being TRBD1 or TRBD2 (5 bases each). This CDR3 spans 14 amino acids. Germline V gene lookup returns CDR1 SQVTM and CDR2 ANQGSEA. With 4 bases removed from V and 0 bases from J, the gap between germline ends came to 11 bases. CDR3 residues: CSVAGAASTDTQYF. The CDR3 DNA reads as TGCAGCGTTGCCGGGGCCGCTAGCACAGATACGCAGTATTTT.

The CDR3, as DNA: TGCGCCAGCAGTGAAGGGACTAGCGGATACAATGAGCAGTTCTTC. Translated, it gives CASSEGTSGYNEQFF. This chain joins TRBV10-1 and TRBJ2-1; the match to TRBD2 covers 11 bases. CDR3 size: 15 residues. V dropped 3 bases and J dropped 4; count of bases not matched to a gene: 2. The germline CDR1 and CDR2 sequences are WNHNN and SYGVQD (reference sequence).